Following are 3 T cell receptor beta chains from one sample sequenced in a study of CD8 T cells in Susac syndrome. RNA totalling roughly 0.5 to 1 ug underwent reverse transcription with random hexamers. Using its own MiXCR run on the immunoSEQ multiplex PCR reads, TCRdb lists one record per CDR3 protein. The data hold under 200,000 distinct CDR3 sequences, with 95% to 96% observed a single time. Material: CD4+ T cells from PBMCs. These receptors were taken from a human donor with Susac syndrome.

J is TRBJ2-5 and V is TRBV30; D remains unclear. V lost 7 bases and J lost 4, with 10 bases in between. CDR3 length equals 11 residues. Germline V lookup: CDR1 GTSNPN, CDR2 SVGIG (reference sequence). In DNA form, the CDR3 reads TGTGCCTCCCCCCATGGAGAGACCCAGTACTTC. As protein: CASPHGETQYF.

The chain is built from TRBV28 and TRBJ2-1; TRBD2 matches at 8 bases. The ends lost 3 bases at V and 4 bases at J; junction bases unmatched: 2. The CDR3 is 14 amino acids. CDR1 is MDHEN and CDR2 is SYDVKM in the germline V gene. The CDR3 DNA reads TGTGCCAGCAGTTTCGTAGCGGGGTACAATGAGCAGTTCTTC. Amino acids: CASSFVAGYNEQFF.

The chain combines TRBV7-9 with TRBJ1-1; no definite D call. The V end was cut by 5 bases, the J end by 1 base, with 8 bases between. Germline assignment: CDR1 SEHNR and CDR2 FQNEAQ (reference sequence). The CDR3 has 13 amino acids. CDR3 in amino acids: CASSHNTNTEAFF. CDR3 bases: TGTGCCAGCAGCCATAACACGAACACTGAAGCTTTCTTT.